These 28 T cell receptor beta chains were sequenced from one sample in a study of shared clonotypes between healthy human individuals. Repertoires were generated with immunoSEQ multiplex PCR, while TCRdb's copy carries only in-frame clones and drops some. Of over a million clones detected, roughly 96% appear once; the ten largest clones hold over 1%. The sequencing sample was made of naive CD4+ T cells sorted from blood. Subset given: CD45RA+ positively selected. The receptors here all came from a man younger than 40 in good health.

V and J are TRBV11-2 and TRBJ1-1; D unclear. The CDR3 extends over 12 amino acids. Germline V gene lookup returns CDR1 SGHAT and CDR2 FQNNGV. V was trimmed by 4 bases and J by 5 bases, leaving 8 bases between them. CDR3 loop: CASSSLRTEAFF. The CDR3 nucleotides read TGTGCCAGCAGCTCCTTGAGGACTGAAGCTTTCTTT.

The chain employs TRBV18 and TRBJ2-7, with 9 bases aligning to TRBD1. CDR1 is KGHSH and CDR2 is LQKENI in the germline V gene. The CDR3 is 18 residues long. The junction had 15 bases not matched to a gene; V was cut back by 1 base and J by 5 bases. As DNA, the CDR3 is TGTGCCAGCTCACCACTCCGGGGGTTGTCACAGGGGGCGAACGAGCAGTACTTC. Translating gives CASSPLRGLSQGANEQYF.

The gene calls are TRBV6-1 and TRBJ2-5, with 11 bases that match TRBD2. This CDR3 spans 15 amino acids. Germline V lookup: CDR1 MNHNS, CDR2 SASEGT. V lost 7 bases to trimming and J lost 3 bases; unmatched junction nucleotides: 7. CDR3 DNA: TGTGCCAGCAAAGAAACTAGCGGGGGTGAAGAGACCCAGTACTTC. It yields the protein CASKETSGGEETQYF.

V usage is TRBV2 and J usage is TRBJ2-7; D remains unclear. Germline values: CDR1 SNHLY, CDR2 FYNNEI. This CDR3 contains 11 residues. The V gene lost 7 bases and the J gene lost 7 bases, with 11 bases spanning the gap. The CDR3 loop reads CASNSGSEQYF. The CDR3 region has the DNA TGTGCCAGCAATTCGGGTAGTGAGCAGTACTTC.

The chain has TRBV28 and TRBJ2-1; D perhaps matches TRBD2 (6 bases). CDR1 and CDR2 from the germline V gene are MDHEN and SYDVKM. The CDR3 covers 15 residues. The V and J ends lost 3 bases and 5 bases respectively, with 14 bases between them. CDR3 in amino acids: CASSFLIGRNNEQFF. The CDR3 bases are TGTGCCAGCAGTTTTCTGATCGGGAGAAACAATGAGCAGTTCTTC.

This rearrangement joins TRBV14 to TRBJ2-3; 12 bases map to TRBD2. Germline loops: CDR1 SGHDN, CDR2 FVKESK. Trimming at V came to 1 base and at J to 2 bases, leaving 7 bases not matched to a gene. The CDR3 runs 18 residues. CDR3 amino acids: CASSQVPLAGGSTDTQYF. The DNA for the CDR3 is TGTGCCAGCAGCCAAGTTCCACTAGCGGGAGGTTCCACAGATACGCAGTATTTT.

As regards this clone: Other DNA sequences in this specimen translate into the identical CDR3. The chain employs TRBV5-1 and TRBJ1-3, with D unclear. Between the trimmed V and J ends, which lost 0 bases and 4 bases, there was a span of 5 bases. The CDR3 covers 13 residues. The germline V gene has CDR1 SGHRS and CDR2 YFSETQ. The CDR3 coding sequence is TGCGCCAGCAGCTTGGGGTCCGGAAACACCATATATTTT. It translates to CASSLGSGNTIYF.

The rearrangement uses TRBV9 and TRBJ2-7; D may be TRBD2 (5 bases). There are 14 residues in the CDR3. Germline values: CDR1 SGDLS, CDR2 YYNGEE. V dropped 3 bases and J dropped 3 bases, with 13 bases sitting between them. CDR3 loop: CASSATTQSYEQYF. In DNA form, the CDR3 reads TGTGCCAGCAGCGCGACTACTCAGAGCTACGAGCAGTACTTC. Based on the CDR3 plus reference TRBV9 and TRBJ2-7, the full variable domain is DSGVTQTPKHLITATGQRVTLRCSPRSGDLSVYWYQQSLDQGLQFLIQYYNGEERAKGNILERFSAQQFPDLHSELNLSSLELGDSALYFCASSATTQSYEQYFGPGTRLTVT.

Details on this clone: The identical CDR3 is also encoded by other nucleotide sequences in the sample. The V call is TRBV5-1, the J call TRBJ2-7; D not resolved. The CDR3 has 14 residues. The germline V and J ends were trimmed by 0 bases and 0 bases, with 7 bases remaining between them. Germline CDR1 reads SGHRS; CDR2 reads YFSETQ. CDR3 amino acids: CASSLAASSYEQYF. CDR3 nucleotide sequence: TGCGCCAGCAGCTTGGCTGCCAGCTCCTACGAGCAGTACTTC.

The rearrangement joins TRBV10-2 to TRBJ2-4, with D possibly being TRBD2 (5 bases). Germline V gene lookup returns CDR1 WSHSY and CDR2 SAAADI. The CDR3 extends over 10 amino acids. Trimming left V 9 bases short and J 9 bases short, with 9 bases between. The chain's CDR3 is CAREACIQYF. CDR3 nucleotide sequence: TGCGCCAGGGAGGCATGCATTCAGTACTTC.

The chain combines TRBV28 with TRBJ1-2, with TRBD1 identical over 7 bases. The CDR3 extends over 18 amino acids. The ends lost 6 bases at V and 8 bases at J; junction bases unmatched: 24. Germline V lookup: CDR1 MDHEN, CDR2 SYDVKM. Here the CDR3 reads CASRKGAIWSYGERGYTF. The DNA for the CDR3 is TGTGCCAGCAGAAAGGGGGCGATATGGTCCTATGGAGAGAGGGGCTACACCTTC.

V and J are TRBV5-4 and TRBJ2-1; 7 bases agree with TRBD1. The V and J ends lost 5 bases and 2 bases, in that order; junction bases with no gene match: 13. Germline V lookup: CDR1 SGHNT, CDR2 YYREEE (reference sequence). This CDR3 region has 17 residues. CDR3 residues: CASRPKTGQKAYNEQFF. The CDR3, as DNA: TGTGCCAGCAGACCAAAGACGGGACAGAAAGCCTACAATGAGCAGTTCTTC. The full variable domain, completed using reference TRBV5-4 and TRBJ2-1, is ETGVTQSPTHLIKTRGQQVTLRCSSQSGHNTVSWYQQALGQGPQFIFQYYREEENGRGNFPPRFSGLQFPNYSSELNVNALELDDSALYLCASRPKTGQKAYNEQFFGPGTRLTVL.

V and J are TRBV5-6 and TRBJ1-2; 8 nucleotides match TRBD1. The CDR3 runs to 15 residues. The germline V gene has CDR1 SGHDT and CDR2 YYEEEE. Trimming took 2 bases from V and 7 from J; bases not matched to a gene: 10. CDR3 sequence (DNA): TGTGCCAGCAGCTTTGGAGGGAGGACAGGGTTTGGCTACACCTTC. This codes for CASSFGGRTGFGYTF.

This chain joins TRBV19 and TRBJ2-2; maybe TRBD2 (5 bases). Between the trimmed V and J ends, which lost 2 bases and 7 bases, there was a span of 8 bases. Germline V gene lookup returns CDR1 LNHDA and CDR2 SQIVND (reference sequence). The CDR3 length is 13 residues. The CDR3 loop is CASSISGIGELFF. The CDR3 region has the DNA TGTGCCAGTAGTATAAGCGGAATCGGGGAGCTGTTTTTT.

This chain's CDR3 is CASASTGSTDTQYF. The CDR3 DNA follows: TGTGCCAGCGCCTCGACAGGGAGCACAGATACGCAGTATTTT. The chain uses TRBV19 and TRBJ2-3; 7 bases line up with TRBD1. Germline CDR1 is LNHDA and CDR2 is SQIVND (reference sequence). The CDR3 is made up of 14 amino acids. V gave up 9 bases and J gave up 0 bases; unmatched junction bases: 6.

Points on this clone: The junction does not match germline at one end; this may be a read error. This chain uses TRBV7-2 with TRBJ1-5, with D maybe TRBD1 (5 bases). The CDR3 contains 16 residues. Germline assignment: CDR1 SGHTA and CDR2 FQGNSA. The CDR3 DNA follows: TGCGCCAGCAGCCAAGGGGCCACGGGGAACAATCAGCCCCAGCATTTT. Translating gives CASSQGATGNNQPQHF.

This chain links TRBV12-5 with TRBJ2-7; 9 bases match TRBD1. With V trimmed by 2 bases and J by 4 bases, 6 bases remained unmatched. Germline V gene lookup returns CDR1 LGHNT and CDR2 FRNRAP. This CDR3 is built from 15 residues. CDR3: CASGLWWDRAYEQYF. The CDR3, as DNA: TGTGCTAGTGGTTTGTGGTGGGACAGGGCTTACGAGCAGTACTTC. Combining the CDR3 with reference TRBV12-5 and TRBJ2-7 gives the whole variable domain DARVTQTPRHKVTEMGQEVTMRCQPILGHNTVFWYRQTMMQGLELLAYFRNRAPLDDSGMPKDRFSAEMPDATLATLKIQPSEPRDSAVYFCASGLWWDRAYEQYFGPGTRLTVT.

The rearrangement joins TRBV6-5 to TRBJ2-5; perhaps TRBD1 as D (5 bases). Germline CDR1 and CDR2: MNHEY and SVGAGI. Trimming stripped 5 bases from V and 1 base from J, with 11 bases between. CDR3 size: 14 residues. CDR3 protein: CASSTRQPQETQYF. CDR3 nucleotides: TGTGCCAGCAGTACGAGACAGCCCCAAGAGACCCAGTACTTC.

J is TRBJ2-4 and V is TRBV30; TRBD1 is a possible D gene (6 bases). From germline, CDR1 is GTSNPN and CDR2 SVGIG (reference sequence). The CDR3 length is 14 residues. V lost 1 base and J lost 3, with 10 bases in between. This chain's CDR3 is CAWSADRRKNIQYF. CDR3 nucleotides: TGTGCCTGGAGTGCGGACAGACGCAAAAACATTCAGTACTTC.

CDR3 bases: TGCGCCAGCAGCACCCCCCGGGAGAGGTGGATTAATGAGCAGTTCTTC. Its protein is CASSTPRERWINEQFF. This chain connects TRBV5-1 to TRBJ2-1, with a tentative D call TRBD2 (6 bases). The length of the CDR3 is 16 residues. V was pared by 4 bases and J by 7 bases, with 21 bases between. Germline V lookup: CDR1 SGHRS, CDR2 YFSETQ.

This rearrangement joins TRBV5-4 to TRBJ1-1; D not certain. Germline CDR1 is SGHNT and CDR2 is YYREEE (reference sequence). The CDR3 runs to 15 residues. With 6 bases removed from V and 1 base from J, the gap between germline ends came to 16 bases. The CDR3 region is CASTTSLRQNTEAFF. The CDR3 region has the DNA TGTGCCAGCACCACCTCATTGAGACAGAACACTGAAGCTTTCTTT.

V is TRBV29-1 and J is TRBJ2-2; 10 positions agree with TRBD2. Germline loops: CDR1 SQVTM, CDR2 ANQGSEA. Unmatched junction bases numbered 7, after V lost 4 bases and J lost 5 bases. The CDR3 runs to 15 residues. The CDR3 bases are TGCAGCGTTGGGCCTAGCGGGAGACATACCGGGGAGCTGTTTTTT. This codes for CSVGPSGRHTGELFF.

The CDR3 loop reads CASRGGGGVGEQYF. The CDR3 coding sequence is TGTGCCAGCAGGGGAGGGGGCGGAGTGGGCGAGCAGTACTTC. The chain uses TRBV27 and TRBJ2-7; possibly TRBD1 or TRBD2 for D (7 bases each). Trimming removed 6 bases at V and 6 bases at J, with 18 bases between. This CDR3 has 14 residues. Germline V gene data show CDR1 as MNHEY and CDR2 as SMNVEV (reference sequence).

J is TRBJ2-2 and V is TRBV2, with D perhaps TRBD1 (5 bases). This CDR3 is 15 amino acids long. Germline V lookup: CDR1 SNHLY, CDR2 FYNNEI. Trimming shortened V by 6 bases and J by 0 bases, and 11 bases separated the two germline ends. The CDR3, as DNA: TGTGCCAGCAGGGTAACAGGAACGAACACCGGGGAGCTGTTTTTT. It is translated as CASRVTGTNTGELFF.

The rearrangement uses TRBV5-1 and TRBJ2-2, with a tentative D call TRBD2 (6 bases). This CDR3 has 15 amino acids. Germline CDR1 SGHRS, CDR2 YFSETQ. The ends were cut back, 6 bases at V and 2 bases at J, with 14 bases in the middle. Here the CDR3 DNA reads TGCGCCAGCACCGGGGGACGGCTAAACACCGGGGAGCTGTTTTTT. It is translated as CASTGGRLNTGELFF.

This chain uses TRBV12-2 with TRBJ2-6; the listed D gene, TRBD2, was not tested against the DNA. TRBV12-2 is a known pseudogene. This CDR3 contains 17 residues. The CDR3 coding sequence is TGTGCAAGTCGCTTAGTTCCGGGACTCTCTGGGGCCAACGTCCTGACTTTC. This translates into CASRLVPGLSGANVLTF.

This clone has only one observation. CDR3 protein: CASSPSGRAYNEQFF. In DNA form, the CDR3 reads TGTGCCAGCAGCCCGAGCGGGAGGGCCTACAATGAGCAGTTCTTC. The chain uses TRBV11-1 and TRBJ2-1, with 10 bases aligning to TRBD2. Germline CDR1 is SGHAT and CDR2 is FQDESV (reference sequence). Germline trimming cut 5 bases from V and 2 bases from J; bases unmatched to any gene: 3. This CDR3 comprises 15 residues.

Concerning this clone: Mismatch with germline at one junction end may stem from a read error. The chain employs TRBV25-1 and TRBJ2-1; D perhaps matches TRBD2 (5 bases). The germline gives CDR1 MGHDK, CDR2 SYGVNS. The CDR3 loop spans 12 amino acids. CDR3 in amino acids: CAGRGPLDEQFF. The CDR3 DNA reads as TGTGCCGGCAGAGGGCCTTTAGATGAGCAGTTCTTC.